Listed below are T cell receptor beta chains from one sample, sequenced in a study of T-cell reconstitution after alpha-beta-depleted transplantation in children. One entry per CDR3 protein, called by TCRdb with MiXCR from the PCR reads. The table has around 450,000 distinct CDR3 sequences, around two fifths seen once. The specimen was PBMCs, collected before TCRalphabeta/CD19-depleted stem cell transplant. The origin of the receptors is a girl under 10 years old with aplastic anemia, due to receive a stem cell transplant. The CDR3 runs from the conserved cysteine through the conserved F or W. D genes are given only for firm matches. Size tells how often a clone was seen (once, few, many) or the class of an expanded clone, and some rows leave it out.

size,D,J,V,DNA,CDR3
NA,NA,TRBJ2-1,TRBV20-1,TGCAGTGCTAGTCTAATCCGGGACATTTACAATGAGCAGTTCTTC,CSASLIRDIYNEQFF
many,TRBD1,TRBJ1-2,TRBV25-1,TGTGCCAGCAGTACCTTCTCTCCGACAGGGAAGGGCTACACCTTC,CASSTFSPTGKGYTF
few,TRBD2,TRBJ2-3,TRBV27,TGTGCCAGCAGGCTAAACCTAGCGGGCACAGATACGCAGTATTTT,CASRLNLAGTDTQYF
many,NA,TRBJ2-7,TRBV25-1,TGTGCCAGCAGCCTGGAGGGGGAGCAGTACTTC,CASSLEGEQYF
NA,TRBD2,TRBJ2-7,TRBV20-1,TGCAGTGCTGAACTAGCGGGACCTTCCTACGAGCAGTACTTC,CSAELAGPSYEQYF
NA,TRBD1,TRBJ2-2,TRBV28,TGTGCCAGCAGTTCCCTCCGGGACAGTCGACCCGGGGAGCTGTTTTTT,CASSSLRDSRPGELFF
once,NA,TRBJ2-1,TRBV5-1,TGCGCCAGCAGCTTGGATGGGGCGAGGGAATACAATGAGCAGTTCTTC,CASSLDGAREYNEQFF
many,NA,TRBJ1-1,TRBV12-3/TRBV12-4,TGTGCCAGCAGTTTTTCCCAGTTTGAAGCTTTCTTT,CASSFSQFEAFF
many,NA,TRBJ2-1,TRBV27,TGTGCCAGCAGTTTACCGGGCGGGACGGGAGCCTACAATGAGCAGTTCTTC,CASSLPGGTGAYNEQFF
NA,NA,TRBJ2-3,TRBV24-1,TGTGCCACCAGTACAGGGTTGAGGGATACGCAGTATTTT,CATSTGLRDTQYF
NA,TRBD2,TRBJ2-3,TRBV6-5,TGTGCCAGCAGTCCCCGGGGAGGGATTGCAGATACGCAGTATTTT,CASSPRGGIADTQYF
few,TRBD2,TRBJ2-1,TRBV19,TGTGCCAGTAGCCCGGGACTAGCGCAGTTTGAGCAGTTCTTC,CASSPGLAQFEQFF
NA,NA,TRBJ2-3,TRBV19,TGTGCCAGTAGTACTCTCGGGGTTCCCCACACAGATACGCAGTATTTT,CASSTLGVPHTDTQYF
NA,NA,TRBJ2-1,TRBV29-1,TGCAGCGTGGATGGGCTTTTGAATCGTGGCTACAATGAGCAGTTCTTC,CSVDGLLNRGYNEQFF
NA,TRBD2,TRBJ2-7,TRBV6-5,TGTGCCAGCAGCTATGGACTAGAGGGGACCTACGAGCAGTACTTC,CASSYGLEGTYEQYF
few,TRBD2,TRBJ2-1,TRBV2,TGTGCCAGCAGTGGAACGACGCCGGGACTAGCGGGGTATGAGCAGTTCTTC,CASSGTTPGLAGYEQFF
NA,NA,TRBJ2-3,TRBV7-3,TGTGCCAGCAGCTTACTAAGCAGGACAGATACGCAGTATTTT,CASSLLSRTDTQYF
NA,NA,TRBJ1-4,TRBV20-1,TGCAGTGCTAGAGATACCCCGGGGGGAACTAATGAAAAACTGTTTTTT,CSARDTPGGTNEKLFF
NA,TRBD2,TRBJ2-7,TRBV5-1,TGCGCCAGCAGCTTGGAGGTAGCGGGAGTAGGCGAGCAGTACTTC,CASSLEVAGVGEQYF
NA,NA,TRBJ2-1,TRBV15,TGTGCCACCAGCAGAGTATTGGGGGGAGTAACAGATGAGCAGTTCTTC,CATSRVLGGVTDEQFF
NA,NA,TRBJ1-5,TRBV6-1,TGTGCCAGCACCAGAAGGGGTGAGGTCGGTCAGCCCCAGCATTTT,CASTRRGEVGQPQHF
NA,NA,TRBJ2-1,TRBV5-1,TGCGCCAGCAGCTTGGCCAGGGGGGGAGGGCCCGGGATGAATGAGCAGTTCTTC,CASSLARGGGPGMNEQFF
once,NA,TRBJ2-3,TRBV6-5,TGTGCCAGCAGTTACCTTCGCGGTGGCACAGATACGCAGTATTTT,CASSYLRGGTDTQYF
NA,NA,TRBJ2-3,TRBV7-6,TGTGCCAGCAGCCAACGAACATTAGATACGCAGTATTTT,CASSQRTLDTQYF
NA,NA,TRBJ2-5,TRBV5-1,TGCGCCAGCAGCCAGCAACCCACTGCAGAGACCCAGTACTTC,CASSQQPTAETQYF
many,NA,TRBJ1-2,TRBV7-8,TGTGCCAGCAGCTTACTTAACAATGGCTACACCTTC,CASSLLNNGYTF
NA,NA,TRBJ2-7,TRBV4-2,TGTGCCAGCAGCCAAGACAGGGTCGGCTACGAGCAGTACTTC,CASSQDRVGYEQYF
NA,TRBD2,TRBJ2-3,TRBV7-9,TGTGCCAGCAGCTTAGGCAGCGGGGGCCCAGATACGCAGTATTTT,CASSLGSGGPDTQYF
medium-sized,TRBD1,TRBJ1-1,TRBV28,TGTGCCAGCAGCCCCCTCGGGACAGGGGCCAACACTGAAGCTTTCTTT,CASSPLGTGANTEAFF